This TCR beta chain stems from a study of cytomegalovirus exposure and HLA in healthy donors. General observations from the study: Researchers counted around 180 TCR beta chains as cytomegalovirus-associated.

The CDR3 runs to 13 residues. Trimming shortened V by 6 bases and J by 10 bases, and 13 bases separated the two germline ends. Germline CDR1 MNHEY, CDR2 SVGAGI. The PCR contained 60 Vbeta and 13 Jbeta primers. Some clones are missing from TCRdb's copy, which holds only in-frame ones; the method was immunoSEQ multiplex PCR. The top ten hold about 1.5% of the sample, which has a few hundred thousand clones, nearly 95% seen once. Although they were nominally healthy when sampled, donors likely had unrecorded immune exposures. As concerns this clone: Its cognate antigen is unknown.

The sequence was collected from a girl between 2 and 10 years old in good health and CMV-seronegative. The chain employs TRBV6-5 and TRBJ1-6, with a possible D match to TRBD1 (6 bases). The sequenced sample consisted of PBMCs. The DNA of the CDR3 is TGTGCCAGCAGGCCGCCAGGGGACTCACCCCTCCACTTT. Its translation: CASRPPGDSPLHF.